The clone carrying this TCR beta chain was seen repeatedly, ten times or more. Each CDR3 protein gets one entry after TCRdb re-called the 5' RACE reads with MiXCR. The table records 20,000 to 25,000 distinct CDR3 sequences, approximately 6.6% of them present only once. The data originate from a study of neurological immune-mediated disorders. The germline CDR1 and CDR2 sequences are MRHNA and SNTAGT. Germline trimming cut 4 bases from V and 0 bases from J; bases unmatched to any gene: 0. The CDR3 totals 15 residues. The chain has TRBV6-4 and TRBJ2-1; 10 nucleotides match TRBD1. The receptor was derived from a man between 18 and 35 years old in good health. Sequences were obtained from CD8+ T cells from blood. The CDR3 DNA follows: TGTGCCAGCAGTGGGACAGGGGGCTCCTACAATGAGCAGTTCTTC. Protein sequence: CASSGTGGSYNEQFF.